Listed below are T cell receptor beta chains from one sample, sequenced in a study of blood T cell repertoires in COVID-19. Sequencing was performed with immunoSEQ multiplex PCR; in TCRdb, only in-frame clones are kept and a portion is missing. The repertoire holds approximately 250,000 clones, with over 80% as singletons. Material for sequencing was PBMCs or T cells enriched from blood (not recorded which). These receptors came from a woman between 40 and 50 years old who had been exposed to COVID-19. Both conserved end residues are part of each CDR3. Fields, in order: clone size, D gene, J gene, V gene, CDR3 protein, CDR3 DNA. A D gene is named only where the DNA matches it firmly. Only some rows state a clone size, as once, few, many or a class for expanded clones.

. TRBD1 TRBJ1-1 TRBV12-3/TRBV12-4 CASTTGVGTEAFF TGTGCCAGCACCACAGGGGTTGGCACTGAAGCTTTCTTT
. . TRBJ1-2 TRBV5-1 CASSSGSNYGYTF TGTGCCAGCAGCTCCGGGAGTAACTATGGCTACACCTTC
. . TRBJ2-3 TRBV7-2 CASSLAGGGQYF TGTGCCAGCAGCTTAGCGGGAGGTGGACAGTATTTT
. . TRBJ2-5 TRBV7-2 CASSKSPQETQYF TGTGCCAGCAGCAAATCCCCTCAAGAGACCCAGTACTTC
. . TRBJ1-1 TRBV14 CASSQWSMGGRTEAFF TGTGCCAGCAGCCAATGGAGTATGGGTGGAAGGACTGAAGCTTTCTTT
. . TRBJ2-7 TRBV3-1/TRBV3-2 CASSQDRGEQYF TGTGCCAGCAGCCAAGATCGGGGGGAGCAGTACTTC
. TRBD1 TRBJ1-1 TRBV30 CAWNSHRGTEAFF TGTGCCTGGAACTCGCACAGGGGGACTGAAGCTTTCTTT
. TRBD2 TRBJ2-7 TRBV7-2 CASSSSGGATEQYF TGTGCCAGCAGCTCCAGCGGGGGGGCCACCGAGCAGTACTTC
. . TRBJ2-2 TRBV7-8 CAGSIVAGAFANTGELFF TGTGCCGGGTCAATAGTGGCGGGGGCCTTCGCGAACACCGGGGAGCTGTTTTTT
. . TRBJ1-6 TRBV19 CASSTGRESPLHF TGTGCCAGTAGTACGGGACGGGAGTCACCCCTCCACTTT
. TRBD2 TRBJ2-5 TRBV28 CASTNPETSGGPETQYF TGTGCCAGCACCAACCCAGAGACTAGCGGGGGACCAGAGACCCAGTACTTC
. . TRBJ2-5 TRBV4-1 CASSQVPLETQYF TGCGCCAGCAGCCAAGTCCCCCTAGAGACCCAGTACTTC
. TRBD1 TRBJ1-5 TRBV19 CASSIEAGGKPQHF TGTGCCAGTAGTATAGAGGCAGGGGGAAAGCCCCAGCATTTT
. TRBD1 TRBJ1-1 TRBV2 CASSGDRGLAFF TGTGCCAGCAGCGGGGACAGGGGGCTAGCTTTCTTT
. . TRBJ2-7 TRBV6-5 CASSYLQGAAYEQYF TGTGCCAGCAGTTACTTACAAGGGGCGGCCTACGAGCAGTACTTC
. . TRBJ1-4 TRBV28 CAAREGATNEKLFF TGTGCCGCCAGGGAGGGGGCAACTAATGAAAAACTGTTTTTT
. . TRBJ1-3 TRBV5-6 CASARFAGSGNTIYF TGTGCCAGTGCACGTTTTGCCGGCTCTGGAAACACCATATATTTT
. TRBD1 TRBJ1-2 TRBV4-1 CASSPLPGQGIRAGYTF TGCGCCAGCAGCCCGTTACCGGGACAGGGTATTCGTGCTGGCTACACCTTC
. TRBD2 TRBJ2-3 TRBV19 CASSPQTSGITDTQYF TGTGCCAGTAGTCCCCAGACTAGCGGGATCACAGATACGCAGTATTTT
. . TRBJ2-3 TRBV28 CASNTPAGRKGTLQDTQYF TGTGCCAGCAATACACCGGCAGGGAGGAAAGGTACATTGCAAGATACGCAGTATTTT
. . TRBJ2-3 TRBV21-1 CASSLSRDRTWTDTQYF TGTGCCAGCAGCCTTTCACGGGACAGGACTTGGACAGATACGCAGTATTTT
. . TRBJ1-2 TRBV27 CASRGQDGYTF TGTGCCAGCAGGGGGCAAGATGGCTACACCTTC
. . TRBJ1-1 TRBV30 CAWSGEVLTDRLEAFF TGTGCCTGGAGTGGGGAGGTTTTAACGGACCGACTTGAAGCTTTCTTT
. . TRBJ1-6 TRBV9 CASSVSGTPGESPLHF TGTGCCAGCAGCGTCTCCGGGACACCCGGGGAGTCACCCCTCCACTTT
. TRBD2 TRBJ2-3 TRBV5-1 CASSTRTSGGSTDTQYF TGCGCCAGCAGCACCCGGACTAGCGGGGGGAGCACAGATACGCAGTATTTT
. . TRBJ1-2 TRBV29-1 CSVEQGHAYGYTF TGCAGCGTTGAGCAGGGGCATGCCTATGGCTACACCTTC
. . TRBJ2-2 TRBV9 CASGTAGELFF TGTGCCAGCGGAACAGCCGGGGAGCTGTTTTTT
. . TRBJ1-6 TRBV24-1 CATSDLSSRHLHRERSPLHF TGTGCCACCAGTGATTTGAGCAGCCGACATCTCCACAGGGAGAGATCACCCCTCCACTTT
. TRBD2 TRBJ2-7 TRBV11-2 CASSLGLTSGGRLEQYF TGTGCCAGCAGCTTAGGATTGACTAGCGGGGGGCGGCTCGAGCAGTACTTC
. TRBD1 TRBJ1-3 TRBV19 CASSRGDRGYSGNTIYF TGTGCCAGTAGTAGGGGGGACAGGGGGTATTCTGGAAACACCATATATTTT
. TRBD1 TRBJ1-2 TRBV4-2 CASSQTDRESLGYTF TGTGCCAGCAGCCAGACGGACAGGGAGTCATTGGGCTACACCTTC
. TRBD2 TRBJ2-1 TRBV7-9 CASSPRGSGGIYNEQFF TGTGCCAGCAGCCCCAGGGGTAGCGGGGGGATATACAATGAGCAGTTCTTC
once TRBD2 TRBJ2-1 TRBV9 CASRRGLAEYNEQFF TGTGCCAGCAGGAGGGGACTAGCGGAATACAATGAGCAGTTCTTC
. . TRBJ2-2 TRBV19 CASSIGNQNPNTGELFF TGTGCCAGTAGTATAGGTAACCAGAACCCGAACACCGGGGAGCTGTTTTTT
. TRBD1 TRBJ1-1 TRBV18 CASSSYTGTAREAFF TGTGCCAGCTCATCCTATACCGGGACAGCCCGTGAAGCTTTCTTT
once . TRBJ1-1 TRBV6-5 CASSSHRDTEAFF TGTGCCAGCAGTTCACACAGGGACACTGAAGCTTTCTTT
. . TRBJ1-5 TRBV28 CASRRGGTVQPQHF TGTGCCAGCCGAAGGGGCGGAACGGTTCAGCCCCAGCATTTT
. TRBD1 TRBJ1-2 TRBV7-3 CASSLTGAGTGGYTF TGTGCCAGCAGCTTAACGGGGGCAGGGACAGGTGGCTACACCTTC
. TRBD1 TRBJ1-5 TRBV27 CASRSFKTGTSNQPQHF TGTGCCAGCAGGTCCTTCAAGACAGGGACTAGCAATCAGCCCCAGCATTTT
. . TRBJ2-5 TRBV2 CASSEYPGNQETQYF TGTGCCAGCAGTGAATATCCGGGTAACCAAGAGACCCAGTACTTC
. . TRBJ1-1 TRBV7-9 CASSFSVNTEAFF TGTGCCAGCAGCTTCTCGGTGAACACTGAAGCTTTCTTT
. . TRBJ1-1 TRBV20-1 CSASRAGDTEAFF TGCAGTGCTAGTAGGGCAGGGGACACTGAAGCTTTCTTT
. . TRBJ1-6 TRBV28 CASSLRSPLHF TGTGCCAGCAGTTTACGTTCACCCCTCCACTTT
. TRBD1 TRBJ2-1 TRBV9 CASSVGTGLSNEQFF TGTGCCAGCAGCGTAGGGACAGGGCTGAGTAATGAGCAGTTCTTC
. . TRBJ2-2 TRBV5-4 CASSYFLGELFF TGTGCCAGCTCCTACTTCCTCGGGGAGCTGTTTTTT
once TRBD1 TRBJ2-7 TRBV28 CASSSPQGVDYEQYF TGTGCCAGCAGTTCGCCGCAGGGGGTGGACTACGAGCAGTACTTC
. TRBD1 TRBJ2-1 TRBV6-5 CASSRLGQPEDEQFF TGTGCCAGCAGTAGATTGGGACAGCCTGAGGATGAGCAGTTCTTC
. . TRBJ2-3 TRBV9 CASSPADTRGDTQYF TGTGCCAGCAGCCCAGCGGATACCAGGGGAGATACGCAGTATTTT
. . TRBJ2-3 TRBV24-1 CATSDTTGRTQYF TGTGCCACCAGTGATACGACAGGGAGGACGCAGTATTTT
. . TRBJ1-3 TRBV14 CASSQAGTGNTIYF TGTGCCAGCAGCCAAGCAGGTACTGGAAACACCATATATTTT
. . TRBJ2-1 TRBV5-1 CASSLDPGVAYNEQFF TGTGCCAGCAGCTTGGACCCGGGAGTAGCTTACAATGAGCAGTTCTTC
. . TRBJ1-2 TRBV30 CAWSVRGVGPSGYTF TGTGCCTGGAGTGTACGGGGGGTGGGTCCCTCCGGCTACACCTTC
. TRBD1 TRBJ1-1 TRBV4-1 CASSPGQLNTEAFF TGCGCCAGCAGCCCGGGACAGCTGAACACTGAAGCTTTCTTT
. TRBD2 TRBJ2-1 TRBV7-8 CASSSPGLAGYNEQFF TGTGCCAGCAGCTCCCCCGGACTAGCGGGCTACAATGAGCAGTTCTTC
once TRBD1 TRBJ1-2 TRBV28 CASMVRGRGGYTF TGTGCCAGCATGGTGAGGGGGCGAGGTGGCTACACCTTC